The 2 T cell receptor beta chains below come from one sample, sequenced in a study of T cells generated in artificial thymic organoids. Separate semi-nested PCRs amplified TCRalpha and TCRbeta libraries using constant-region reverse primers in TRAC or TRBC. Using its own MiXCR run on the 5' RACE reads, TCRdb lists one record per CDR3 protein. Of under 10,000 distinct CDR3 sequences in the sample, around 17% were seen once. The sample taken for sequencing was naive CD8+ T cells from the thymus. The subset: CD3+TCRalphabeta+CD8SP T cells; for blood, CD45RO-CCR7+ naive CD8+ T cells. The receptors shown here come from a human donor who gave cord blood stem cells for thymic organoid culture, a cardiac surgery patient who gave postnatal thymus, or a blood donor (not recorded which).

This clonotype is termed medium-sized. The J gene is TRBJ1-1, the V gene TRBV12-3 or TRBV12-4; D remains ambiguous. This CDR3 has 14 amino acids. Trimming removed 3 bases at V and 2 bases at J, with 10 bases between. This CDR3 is CASSFDQFNTEAFF. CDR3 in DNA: TGTGCCAGCAGTTTTGATCAGTTTAACACTGAAGCTTTCTTT.

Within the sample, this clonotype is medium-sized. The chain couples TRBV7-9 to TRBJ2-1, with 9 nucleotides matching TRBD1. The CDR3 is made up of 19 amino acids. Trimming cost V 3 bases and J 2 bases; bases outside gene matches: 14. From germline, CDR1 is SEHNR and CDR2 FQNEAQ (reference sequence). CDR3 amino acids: CASSFPGTGSIIAYNEQFF. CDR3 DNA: TGTGCCAGCAGCTTTCCCGGGACAGGGAGCATTATAGCCTACAATGAGCAGTTCTTC.